This T cell receptor beta chain was captured by sequencing in a study of T cell repertoires in cytomegalovirus infection. Study in general: TCR beta signatures that were public indicated CMV infection and matching HLA type.

From the reads, TCRdb called clonotypes with MiXCR, one entry per CDR3 protein. Among approximately 500,000 distinct CDR3 sequences listed, approximately 10% were seen once. At least ten counts were recorded for this clonotype. Its target is unknown. Regarding the study as a whole: The cumulative frequency of public TCR beta families distinguished individuals who carried CMV together with the relevant HLA. The ex vivo response showed dominance by HLA-C-restricted CMV-specific TCR beta clonotypes.

Trimming at V came to 7 bases and at J to 5 bases, leaving 5 bases not matched to a gene. Germline V gene sequence: CDR1 SQVTM, CDR2 ANQGSEA. This CDR3 region has 13 residues. V gene TRBV29-1 combines with J gene TRBJ2-7; TRBD2 matches at 13 bases. The sequence was collected from a human donor in good health (CMV status not recorded). Some clones in this sample may be carry-over from other donors' samples. The source material was PBMCs. The CDR3 region is CSGRTSGSDEQYF. The CDR3 coding sequence is TGCAGCGGTAGGACTAGCGGGAGCGACGAGCAGTACTTC.